A selection of T cell receptor beta chains follows, all from one sample in a study of graft-versus-host responses after intestinal transplantation. Libraries were prepared by immunoSEQ multiplex PCR; TCRdb keeps only in-frame clonotypes and omits some of them. The repertoire holds some 110,000 clones, with 85% to 95% as singletons. No antigen is known for these receptors. Here the sequenced sample was unstimulated CD8+ T cells sorted from spleen or lymph node cells, taken before transplant. Every receptor here comes from a human donor who was the organ donor for an intestinal transplant. CDR3s include the opening cysteine and the closing phenylalanine or tryptophan. Fields, in order: D gene, J gene, clone size, V gene, CDR3 protein, CDR3 DNA. A D gene is named only where the DNA matches it firmly. For some rows the clone size is stated as once, few or many, or as a class when expanded; others skip it.

d_gene: NA
j_gene: TRBJ2-4
abundance: NA
v_gene: TRBV19
CDR3aa: CASSRTGEALAKNIQYF
CDR3nt: TGTGCCAGTAGTAGAACAGGGGAGGCTTTAGCCAAAAACATTCAGTACTTC

d_gene: NA
j_gene: TRBJ2-6
abundance: NA
v_gene: TRBV28
CDR3aa: CASSPGFGANVLTF
CDR3nt: TGTGCCAGCAGTCCAGGGTTTGGGGCCAACGTCCTGACTTTC

d_gene: NA
j_gene: TRBJ1-1
abundance: NA
v_gene: TRBV19
CDR3aa: CASSIGPPGGNTEAFF
CDR3nt: TGTGCCAGTAGTATAGGCCCCCCGGGTGGGAACACTGAAGCTTTCTTT

d_gene: NA
j_gene: TRBJ2-3
abundance: NA
v_gene: TRBV5-1
CDR3aa: CASSLIGEGTDTQYF
CDR3nt: TGCGCCAGCAGCTTGATCGGGGAAGGCACAGATACGCAGTATTTT

d_gene: TRBD2
j_gene: TRBJ2-1
abundance: NA
v_gene: TRBV5-4
CDR3aa: CASSPRGTRNEQFF
CDR3nt: TGTGCCAGCAGCCCTAGGGGGACTAGAAATGAGCAGTTCTTC

d_gene: NA
j_gene: TRBJ2-2
abundance: NA
v_gene: TRBV7-9
CDR3aa: CASSLVRGLGTGELFF
CDR3nt: TGTGCCAGCAGCTTAGTAAGGGGTCTCGGCACCGGGGAGCTGTTTTTT

d_gene: NA
j_gene: TRBJ2-7
abundance: NA
v_gene: TRBV19
CDR3aa: CASAGGLGLYEQYF
CDR3nt: TGTGCCAGTGCCGGTGGGCTAGGCCTTTACGAGCAGTACTTC

d_gene: TRBD1
j_gene: TRBJ1-4
abundance: NA
v_gene: TRBV2
CDR3aa: CASSEVGGGEKLFF
CDR3nt: TGTGCCAGCAGTGAAGTGGGAGGGGGCGAAAAACTGTTTTTT

d_gene: TRBD2
j_gene: TRBJ2-3
abundance: NA
v_gene: TRBV6-1
CDR3aa: CASSVGTSGTDTQYF
CDR3nt: TGTGCCAGCAGTGTCGGGACTAGCGGCACAGATACGCAGTATTTT

d_gene: TRBD1
j_gene: TRBJ2-5
abundance: NA
v_gene: TRBV19
CDR3aa: CASSIDGTGGGQETQYF
CDR3nt: TGTGCCAGTAGTATAGATGGGACAGGGGGAGGGCAAGAGACCCAGTACTTC

d_gene: NA
j_gene: TRBJ1-4
abundance: NA
v_gene: TRBV5-6
CDR3aa: CASSFLSGEKLFF
CDR3nt: TGTGCCAGCAGCTTCCTAAGCGGCGAAAAACTGTTTTTT

d_gene: NA
j_gene: TRBJ1-2
abundance: NA
v_gene: TRBV30
CDR3aa: CAWSLTGFDYTF
CDR3nt: TGTGCCTGGAGTTTGACGGGATTTGACTACACCTTC

d_gene: NA
j_gene: TRBJ2-7
abundance: NA
v_gene: TRBV4-1
CDR3aa: CASSRILRQDYEQYF
CDR3nt: TGCGCCAGCAGCCGGATACTTAGACAGGACTACGAGCAGTACTTC

d_gene: NA
j_gene: TRBJ1-5
abundance: NA
v_gene: TRBV6-5
CDR3aa: CASSSDGQRQPQHF
CDR3nt: TGTGCCAGCAGTTCTGACGGACAGCGACAGCCCCAGCATTTT

d_gene: TRBD2
j_gene: TRBJ2-7
abundance: NA
v_gene: TRBV27
CDR3aa: CASSSPGLAAYEQYF
CDR3nt: TGTGCCAGCAGTTCCCCGGGACTAGCGGCCTACGAGCAGTACTTC

d_gene: NA
j_gene: TRBJ2-7
abundance: NA
v_gene: TRBV6-5
CDR3aa: CASSYAVAGYEQYF
CDR3nt: TGTGCCAGCAGTTACGCAGTAGCAGGCTACGAGCAGTACTTC

d_gene: NA
j_gene: TRBJ2-7
abundance: NA
v_gene: TRBV28
CDR3aa: CASSETGYEQYF
CDR3nt: TGTGCCAGCAGTGAGACTGGCTACGAGCAGTACTTC

d_gene: NA
j_gene: TRBJ2-5
abundance: NA
v_gene: TRBV9
CDR3aa: CASSGGDSLVQETQYF
CDR3nt: TGTGCCAGCAGCGGAGGGGACTCCCTGGTCCAAGAGACCCAGTACTTC

d_gene: NA
j_gene: TRBJ1-5
abundance: once
v_gene: TRBV19
CDR3aa: CASSIYRDAPQWPQHF
CDR3nt: TGTGCCAGTAGTATTTACCGGGACGCACCACAGTGGCCCCAGCATTTT

d_gene: TRBD1
j_gene: TRBJ1-2
abundance: NA
v_gene: TRBV4-1
CDR3aa: CASSQVSTFRTGGAEGGYTF
CDR3nt: TGCGCCAGCAGCCAAGTATCAACGTTCAGGACAGGGGGCGCGGAGGGAGGCTACACCTTC

d_gene: NA
j_gene: TRBJ2-7
abundance: NA
v_gene: TRBV27
CDR3aa: CASSSNPTYEQYF
CDR3nt: TGTGCCAGCAGTTCAAACCCTACCTACGAGCAGTACTTC

d_gene: NA
j_gene: TRBJ2-1
abundance: NA
v_gene: TRBV29-1
CDR3aa: CSAKRSFFDEQFF
CDR3nt: TGCAGCGCGAAGAGGAGTTTCTTCGATGAGCAGTTCTTC

d_gene: NA
j_gene: TRBJ2-2
abundance: NA
v_gene: TRBV19
CDR3aa: CASSSSDGNTGELFF
CDR3nt: TGTGCCAGTAGTAGCTCAGACGGGAACACCGGGGAGCTGTTTTTT

d_gene: NA
j_gene: TRBJ1-1
abundance: NA
v_gene: TRBV5-4
CDR3aa: CASSLAGRSTSNTEAFF
CDR3nt: TGTGCCAGCAGCTTGGCGGGCCGATCTACTTCTAACACTGAAGCTTTCTTT

d_gene: TRBD1
j_gene: TRBJ2-7
abundance: few
v_gene: TRBV10-3
CDR3aa: CAIGGWGTGGEQYF
CDR3nt: TGTGCCATCGGGGGTTGGGGGACAGGTGGCGAGCAGTACTTC

d_gene: TRBD2
j_gene: TRBJ2-7
abundance: NA
v_gene: TRBV30
CDR3aa: CAWSVTSGSEEQYF
CDR3nt: TGTGCCTGGAGTGTAACTAGCGGGAGTGAAGAGCAGTACTTC

d_gene: NA
j_gene: TRBJ2-3
abundance: NA
v_gene: TRBV5-4
CDR3aa: CASSPLGRTDTQYF
CDR3nt: TGTGCCAGCAGCCCGCTGGGGAGGACAGATACGCAGTATTTT

d_gene: TRBD2
j_gene: TRBJ2-7
abundance: NA
v_gene: TRBV7-2
CDR3aa: CASSILAGEYEQYF
CDR3nt: TGTGCCAGCAGCATACTAGCGGGAGAGTACGAGCAGTACTTC

d_gene: TRBD1
j_gene: TRBJ2-7
abundance: NA
v_gene: TRBV27
CDR3aa: CASRAGTGSFYEQYF
CDR3nt: TGTGCCAGCAGGGCCGGGACAGGGTCATTCTACGAGCAGTACTTC

d_gene: NA
j_gene: TRBJ1-5
abundance: NA
v_gene: TRBV27
CDR3aa: CASASGGNQPQHF
CDR3nt: TGTGCCAGCGCCTCCGGCGGGAATCAGCCCCAGCATTTT

d_gene: NA
j_gene: TRBJ2-1
abundance: NA
v_gene: TRBV30
CDR3aa: CAWSVYSQNNEQFF
CDR3nt: TGTGCCTGGAGTGTATACTCACAGAACAATGAGCAGTTCTTC

d_gene: NA
j_gene: TRBJ2-1
abundance: few
v_gene: TRBV6-5
CDR3aa: CASSDGWGDPEVF
CDR3nt: TGTGCCAGCAGTGACGGGTGGGGGGATCCGGAGGTCTTC

d_gene: NA
j_gene: TRBJ1-2
abundance: NA
v_gene: TRBV6-6
CDR3aa: CASSYSGTLSGYTF
CDR3nt: TGTGCCAGCAGTTACTCCGGGACTCTGAGTGGCTACACCTTC

d_gene: NA
j_gene: TRBJ2-3
abundance: NA
v_gene: TRBV7-6
CDR3aa: CASSLAGFTDTQYF
CDR3nt: TGTGCCAGCAGCTTAGCGGGGTTCACAGATACGCAGTATTTT

d_gene: TRBD1
j_gene: TRBJ2-7
abundance: NA
v_gene: TRBV6-4
CDR3aa: CASSDRAGGAEQYF
CDR3nt: TGTGCCAGCAGTGACCGGGCAGGGGGCGCTGAGCAGTACTTC

d_gene: NA
j_gene: TRBJ1-2
abundance: NA
v_gene: TRBV14
CDR3aa: CASSQGRGAYGYTF
CDR3nt: TGTGCCAGCAGCCAAGGAAGGGGAGCCTATGGCTACACCTTC

d_gene: NA
j_gene: TRBJ1-1
abundance: NA
v_gene: TRBV30
CDR3aa: CAWSVYRNTEAFF
CDR3nt: TGTGCCTGGAGTGTCTACAGGAACACTGAAGCTTTCTTT

d_gene: TRBD1
j_gene: TRBJ2-3
abundance: NA
v_gene: TRBV4-1
CDR3aa: CASSLTPGQGTDTQYF
CDR3nt: TGCGCCAGCAGCCTTACCCCGGGACAGGGGACAGATACGCAGTATTTT

d_gene: TRBD1
j_gene: TRBJ2-7
abundance: NA
v_gene: TRBV29-1
CDR3aa: CSVEYGTGGYEQYF
CDR3nt: TGCAGCGTTGAATACGGGACAGGAGGGTACGAGCAGTACTTC

d_gene: NA
j_gene: TRBJ1-2
abundance: NA
v_gene: TRBV19
CDR3aa: CASSIDTWQLGYGYTF
CDR3nt: TGTGCCAGTAGTATAGATACGTGGCAGCTTGGCTACGGCTACACCTTC

d_gene: NA
j_gene: TRBJ2-1
abundance: NA
v_gene: TRBV30
CDR3aa: CAWSVLAVNEQFF
CDR3nt: TGTGCCTGGAGTGTTCTAGCTGTGAATGAGCAGTTCTTC

d_gene: NA
j_gene: TRBJ2-1
abundance: NA
v_gene: TRBV13
CDR3aa: CASRPVSFNEQFF
CDR3nt: TGTGCCAGCAGGCCTGTGTCGTTCAATGAGCAGTTCTTC